Shown below are 23 T cell receptor beta chains from a single sample sequenced in a study of post-analysis software for immune sequencing data. The antigens for these receptors are not known. Overall study findings and caveats: Comparison of patients with controls showed five TRBV segments more frequent in patients, TRBV5-6, TRBV5-1 and TRBV20-1 among them.

Each TCR beta cDNA library carried unique molecular identifiers. TCRdb itself ran the PCR reads through MiXCR, one entry per CDR3 protein. The data show a few hundred thousand distinct CDR3 sequences, roughly 34% seen once. Sequencing used blood. The receptors come from a girl aged 2-17 years with multiple sclerosis.

CDR3 nucleotide sequence: TGCAGTGCTAGAAGGCCCGGGACACCGAATCAGCCCCAGCATTTT. It translates to CSARRPGTPNQPQHF. The rearrangement uses TRBV20-1 and TRBJ1-5; TRBD1 is a possible D gene (6 bases). The V gene lost 2 bases and the J gene lost 4 bases, with 15 bases spanning the gap. Germline CDR1 and CDR2: DFQATT and SNEGSKA (reference sequence). CDR3 length: 15 residues.

The chain links TRBV2 to TRBJ1-2; D is uncertain. V lost 3 bases, J lost 7 bases, and 15 bases lay in between. Germline CDR1 is SNHLY and CDR2 is FYNNEI. The CDR3 sequence is 14 residues long. This CDR3 reads CASSESSESGGYTF. As DNA, the CDR3 is TGTGCCAGCAGTGAGAGCTCGGAGTCTGGTGGCTACACCTTC.

The chain employs TRBV5-1 and TRBJ1-1, with D possibly matching TRBD1 (5 bases). The CDR3 covers 14 residues. The V and J ends lost 2 bases and 4 bases respectively, with 12 bases between them. Germline CDR1 is SGHRS and CDR2 is YFSETQ. CDR3: CASSFPGLGTEAFF. The DNA of the CDR3 is TGCGCCAGCAGCTTTCCGGGGCTGGGCACTGAAGCTTTCTTT. The full variable domain, completed using reference TRBV5-1 and TRBJ1-1, is KAGVTQTPRYLIKTRGQQVTLSCSPISGHRSVSWYQQTPGQGLQFLFEYFSETQRNKGNFPGRFSGRQFSNSRSEMNVSTLELGDSALYLCASSFPGLGTEAFFGQGTRLTVV.

The V gene is TRBV5-1, the J gene TRBJ2-3, with TRBD2 as a possible D gene (6 bases). The germline CDR1 and CDR2 sequences are SGHRS and YFSETQ. Trimming cost V 1 base and J 2 bases, with 14 bases left between them. The CDR3 loop spans 16 amino acids. The CDR3 bases are TGCGCCAGCAGCTTGTCCGGGAGTACTCTCACAGATACGCAGTATTTT. Translating it yields CASSLSGSTLTDTQYF.

This clonotype appeared a few times. The chain has TRBV20-1 and TRBJ2-1; TRBD1 matches 8 bases. V lost 6 bases and J lost 7; bases outside the gene matches: 8. The CDR3 has 13 residues. CDR1 and CDR2 from the germline V gene are DFQATT and SNEGSKA (reference sequence). CDR3 residues: CSAPRRGRNEQFF. The CDR3 DNA reads TGCAGTGCCCCGCGCAGGGGGCGAAATGAGCAGTTCTTC.

The gene calls are TRBV6-5 and TRBJ2-3; 8 bases align to TRBD2. With V trimmed by 6 bases and J by 1 base, 9 bases remained unmatched. Germline lookup yields CDR1 MNHEY and CDR2 SVGAGI. There are 16 residues in the CDR3. This CDR3 reads CASSYLRGGGTDTQYF. CDR3 sequence (DNA): TGTGCCAGCAGCTACCTTCGGGGGGGAGGCACAGATACGCAGTATTTT.

The rearrangement uses TRBV20-1 and TRBJ2-4; 9 positions match TRBD2. V was pared by 2 bases and J by 0 bases, with 8 bases of the junction left unmatched. CDR1 is DFQATT, CDR2 SNEGSKA, per germline (reference sequence). The CDR3 consists of 17 residues. The CDR3 DNA is TGCAGTGCTAGACTCCTAGCGGGGCTCCCAGCCAAAAACATTCAGTACTTC. This sequence encodes CSARLLAGLPAKNIQYF.

Remarks on this clonotype: A read error may produce the germline difference seen at one junction end. This chain connects TRBV20-1 to TRBJ2-6; TRBD1 agrees at 9 bases. Germline V gene data show CDR1 as DFQATT and CDR2 as SNEGSKA (reference sequence). This CDR3 contains 18 residues. In nucleotides, the CDR3 is TGCAGTGGATTGGACAGGGGTCTCCTCTTTGGCGGGGCCAACGTCCGGACTTTC. It yields the protein CSGLDRGLLFGGANVRTF.

J is TRBJ1-2 and V is TRBV5-1, with 10 bases that match TRBD1. Germline CDR1 reads SGHRS; CDR2 reads YFSETQ. V dropped 3 bases and J dropped 6; count of bases not matched to a gene: 5. The CDR3 is 14 amino acids. CDR3 in amino acids: CASSYPGTGDGYTF. The CDR3 coding sequence is TGCGCCAGCAGCTATCCGGGGACAGGGGATGGCTACACCTTC.

This clonotype has just a few counts. The chain has TRBV24-1 and TRBJ2-1; tentatively, D is TRBD2 (7 bases). V was cut by 5 bases and J by 10 bases, with 14 bases left in between. CDR1 and CDR2 (germline): KGHDR, SFDVKD. There are 13 residues in the CDR3. CDR3 region: CATSGIGGGEQFF. The DNA for the CDR3 is TGTGCCACCAGTGGGATTGGCGGGGGCGAGCAGTTCTTC.

The chain employs TRBV3-1 and TRBJ2-3, with TRBD2 matching 12 bases. V was clipped by 5 bases and J by 0 bases; unmatched bases: 6. Germline CDR1 is LGHDT and CDR2 is YNNKEL (reference sequence). This CDR3 comprises 17 residues. The CDR3 bases are TGTGCCAGCAGCACGCGACTAGCGGGGGCTAGCACAGATACGCAGTATTTT. Amino acid sequence: CASSTRLAGASTDTQYF.

This clonotype was recorded at least ten times. The V gene is TRBV20-1, the J gene TRBJ2-1; the match to TRBD2 covers 15 bases. V lost 5 bases to trimming and J lost 10 bases; unmatched junction nucleotides: 9. Germline V gene data show CDR1 as DFQATT and CDR2 as SNEGSKA (reference sequence). The CDR3 length is 15 residues. The CDR3 sequence: CSAGSGLAGGPEQFF. As DNA, the CDR3 is TGCAGTGCTGGATCGGGACTAGCGGGGGGCCCCGAGCAGTTCTTC.

The sample holds many counts of this clonotype. The V gene is TRBV7-2, the J gene TRBJ2-7, with TRBD2 as a possible D gene (6 bases). Germline values: CDR1 SGHTA, CDR2 FQGNSA. This CDR3 comprises 12 residues. Deletions cut 5 bases from V and 10 bases from J, with 15 bases between. As DNA, the CDR3 is TGTGCCAGCAGCATCTATAGCGGCAACCAGTACTTC. This encodes CASSIYSGNQYF.

This chain connects TRBV4-2 to TRBJ1-5, with no clear D. Looked up from germline, CDR1 is LGHNA and CDR2 is YNFKEQ. The length of the CDR3 is 15 residues. Trimming left V 0 bases short and J 2 bases short, with 8 bases between. The CDR3 DNA sequence: TGTGCCAGCAGCCAAGATCTGAGAGGCAATCAGCCCCAGCATTTT. Translated, it gives CASSQDLRGNQPQHF.

As to this clonotype: At one end the junction does not follow the germline gene, possibly because of a read error. The chain recombines TRBV12-3 or TRBV12-4 with TRBJ2-3, with 11 bases aligning to TRBD2. This CDR3 has 16 residues. CDR3 bases: TGTGCCGGCAGCCCATTAGCGGGGGGGCAGACAGATACGCAATATTTT. Amino acids: CAGSPLAGGQTDTQYF.

This clonotype was found a few times. V and J are TRBV6-6 and TRBJ2-5, with 14 positions matching TRBD2. The V and J ends lost 6 bases and 4 bases, in that order; junction bases with no gene match: 7. In germline, CDR1 is MNHNY, CDR2 SVGAGI (reference sequence). This CDR3 comprises 16 residues. In nucleotides, the CDR3 is TGTGCCAGCAGAATAGCCGGACTAGCGGGGGGAGAGACCCAGTACTTC. Protein: CASRIAGLAGGETQYF.

This chain connects TRBV25-1 to TRBJ1-1, with TRBD1 as a possible D gene (5 bases). This CDR3 has 14 amino acids. V lost 4 bases to trimming and J lost 8 bases, with 17 bases between them. CDR1 is MGHDK, CDR2 SYGVNS, per germline. In DNA, the CDR3 is TGTGCCAGCAGTGTGGCGGGGGGAAACAGAGAAGCTTTCTTT. This codes for CASSVAGGNREAFF.

The chain uses TRBV10-3 and TRBJ2-4, with 7 bases identical to TRBD2. The J segment lost 13 bases and the V segment lost 8 bases, leaving 14 bases of the junction unmatched. From germline, CDR1 is ENHRY and CDR2 SYGVKD. The CDR3 runs to 13 residues. The CDR3 is CAILAGEYNEQYF. The CDR3 nucleotides are TGTGCCATCCTGGCGGGGGAGTACAATGAGCAGTACTTC.

This rearrangement joins TRBV6-2 or TRBV6-3 to TRBJ1-5; D possibly corresponds to TRBD1 (5 bases). With 5 bases removed from V and 4 bases from J, the gap between germline ends came to 15 bases. This CDR3 is built from 15 residues. CDR1 is MNHEY, CDR2 SVGEGT, per germline. This CDR3 is CASSGAGSKNQPQHF. The CDR3 region has the DNA TGTGCCAGCAGTGGGGCTGGGTCGAAAAATCAGCCCCAGCATTTT.

The rearrangement links TRBV2 to TRBJ2-2, with TRBD2 as a possible D gene (5 bases). This CDR3 has 14 amino acids. Deletions cut 6 bases from V and 7 bases from J, with 15 bases between. Germline lookup yields CDR1 SNHLY and CDR2 FYNNEI. The DNA for the CDR3 is TGTGCCAGCAGCTCGGACTTTAATGACGGGGAGCTGTTTTTT. Translating it yields CASSSDFNDGELFF.

This clonotype was counted a few times. The chain joins TRBV4-1 to TRBJ1-2, with D tentatively TRBD1 (5 bases). In germline, CDR1 is MGHRA, CDR2 YSYEKL. The CDR3 is 14 amino acids. Trimming removed 3 bases from V and 7 bases from J, with 15 bases in between. In DNA form, the CDR3 reads TGCGCCAGCAGCCAGTCTTCCGGGGCACGTGGCTACACCTTC. It encodes CASSQSSGARGYTF.

This clonotype was seen more than once but under ten times. This chain joins TRBV12-3 or TRBV12-4 and TRBJ2-1, with unresolved D. The CDR3 is 11 amino acids. The germline V and J ends were trimmed by 5 bases and 9 bases, with 8 bases remaining between them. CDR3 nucleotides: TGTGCCAGCAGTATGAGCCCTGAGCAGTTCTTC. As protein: CASSMSPEQFF.

This clonotype was observed a few times. J is TRBJ2-1 and V is TRBV4-1; perhaps TRBD2 as D (7 bases). Trimming shortened V by 0 bases and J by 4 bases, and 10 bases separated the two germline ends. CDR3 length: 15 residues. Germline CDR1 and CDR2: MGHRA and YSYEKL. CDR3 DNA: TGCGCCAGCAGCCAAGATGGGGGGGCTTACAATGAGCAGTTCTTC. As protein: CASSQDGGAYNEQFF.